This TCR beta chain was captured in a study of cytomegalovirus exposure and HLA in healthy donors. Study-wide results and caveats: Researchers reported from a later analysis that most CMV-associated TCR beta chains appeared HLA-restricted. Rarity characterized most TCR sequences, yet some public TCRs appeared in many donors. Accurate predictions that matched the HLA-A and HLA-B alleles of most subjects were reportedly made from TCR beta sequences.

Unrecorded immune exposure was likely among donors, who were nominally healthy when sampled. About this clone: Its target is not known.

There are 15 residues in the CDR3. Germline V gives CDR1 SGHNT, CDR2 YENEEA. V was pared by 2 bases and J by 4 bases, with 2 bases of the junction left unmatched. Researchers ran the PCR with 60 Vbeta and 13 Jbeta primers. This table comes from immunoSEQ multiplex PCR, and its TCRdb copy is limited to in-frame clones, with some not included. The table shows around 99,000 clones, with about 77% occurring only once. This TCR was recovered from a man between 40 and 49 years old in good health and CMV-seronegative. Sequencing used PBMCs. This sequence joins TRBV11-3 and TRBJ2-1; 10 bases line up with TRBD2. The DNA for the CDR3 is TGTGCCAGCAGCTTAAGAGCGGGGGGGTACAATGAGCAGTTCTTC. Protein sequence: CASSLRAGGYNEQFF.